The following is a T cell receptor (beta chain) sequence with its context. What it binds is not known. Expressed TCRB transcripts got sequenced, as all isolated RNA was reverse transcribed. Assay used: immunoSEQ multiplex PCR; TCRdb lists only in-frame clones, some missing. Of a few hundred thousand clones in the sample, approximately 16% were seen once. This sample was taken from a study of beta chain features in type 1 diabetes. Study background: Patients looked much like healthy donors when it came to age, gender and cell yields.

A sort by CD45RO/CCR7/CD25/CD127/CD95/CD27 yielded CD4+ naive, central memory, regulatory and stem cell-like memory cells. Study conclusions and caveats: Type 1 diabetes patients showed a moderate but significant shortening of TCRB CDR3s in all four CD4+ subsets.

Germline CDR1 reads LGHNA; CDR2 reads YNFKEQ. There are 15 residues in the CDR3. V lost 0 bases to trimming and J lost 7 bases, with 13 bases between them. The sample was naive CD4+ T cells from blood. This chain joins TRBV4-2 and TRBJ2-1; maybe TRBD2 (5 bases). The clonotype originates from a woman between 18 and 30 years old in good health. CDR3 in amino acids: CASSQDLLGGNEQFF. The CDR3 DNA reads TGTGCCAGCAGCCAAGATCTTCTCGGCGGGAATGAGCAGTTCTTC.